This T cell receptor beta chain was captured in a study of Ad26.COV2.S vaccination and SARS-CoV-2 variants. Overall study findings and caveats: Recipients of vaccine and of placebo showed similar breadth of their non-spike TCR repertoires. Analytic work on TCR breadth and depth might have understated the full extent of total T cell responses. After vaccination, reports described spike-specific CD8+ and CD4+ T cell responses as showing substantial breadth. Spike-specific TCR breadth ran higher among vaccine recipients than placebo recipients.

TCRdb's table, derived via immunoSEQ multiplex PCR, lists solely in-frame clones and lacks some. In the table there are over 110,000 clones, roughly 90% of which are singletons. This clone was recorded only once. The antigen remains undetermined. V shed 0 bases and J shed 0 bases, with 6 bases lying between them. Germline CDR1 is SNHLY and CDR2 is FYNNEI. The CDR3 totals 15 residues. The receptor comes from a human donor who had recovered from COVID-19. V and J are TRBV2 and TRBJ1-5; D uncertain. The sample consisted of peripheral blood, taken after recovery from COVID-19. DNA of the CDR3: TGTGCCAGCAGTGAAGCCGCTTATAGCAATCAGCCCCAGCATTTT. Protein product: CASSEAAYSNQPQHF.